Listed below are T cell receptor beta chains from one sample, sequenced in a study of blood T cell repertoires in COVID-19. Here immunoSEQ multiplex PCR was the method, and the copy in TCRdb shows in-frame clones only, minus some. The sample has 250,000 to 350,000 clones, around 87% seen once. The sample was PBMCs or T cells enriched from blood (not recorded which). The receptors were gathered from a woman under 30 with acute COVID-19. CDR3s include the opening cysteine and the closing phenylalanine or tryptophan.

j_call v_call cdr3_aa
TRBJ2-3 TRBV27 CASSLLATDTQYF
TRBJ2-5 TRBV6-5 CASSPRLVPETQYF
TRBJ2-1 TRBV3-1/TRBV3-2 CASSQVARWLAGGTSSYNEQFF
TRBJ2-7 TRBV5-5 CASSSDRASILAYEQYF
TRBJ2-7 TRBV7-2 CASRLQGANYEQYF
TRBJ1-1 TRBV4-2 CASSQDLRRWMNTEAFF
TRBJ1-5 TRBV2 CASSRDRGYQPQHF
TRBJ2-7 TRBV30 CAWGGPRVAGLPFQEQYF
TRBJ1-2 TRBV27 CASSYQIGQGGVGYTF
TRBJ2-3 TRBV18 CASSPPGRGRTDTQYF
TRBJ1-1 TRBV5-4 CASSLRGDGTEAFF
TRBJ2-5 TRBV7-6 CASSLGLVGETQYF
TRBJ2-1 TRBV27 CASLSHLPDRGREQFF
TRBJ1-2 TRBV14 CASSPYSGRSGYTF
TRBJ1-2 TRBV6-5 CASSNYRGNYGYTF